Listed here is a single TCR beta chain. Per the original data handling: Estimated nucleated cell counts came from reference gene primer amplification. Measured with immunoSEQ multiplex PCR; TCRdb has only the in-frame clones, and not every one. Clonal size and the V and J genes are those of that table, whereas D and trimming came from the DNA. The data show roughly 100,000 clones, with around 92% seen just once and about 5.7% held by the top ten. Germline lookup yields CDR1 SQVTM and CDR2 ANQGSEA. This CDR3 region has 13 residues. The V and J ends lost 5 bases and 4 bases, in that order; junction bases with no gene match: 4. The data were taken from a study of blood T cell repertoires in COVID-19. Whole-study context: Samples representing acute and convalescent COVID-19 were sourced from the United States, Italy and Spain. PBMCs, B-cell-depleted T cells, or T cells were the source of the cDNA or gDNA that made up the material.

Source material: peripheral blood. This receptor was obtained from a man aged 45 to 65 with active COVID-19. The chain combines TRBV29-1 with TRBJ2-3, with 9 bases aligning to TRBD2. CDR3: CSVISGRADTQYF. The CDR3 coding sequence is TGCAGCGTTATTAGCGGGAGAGCAGATACGCAGTATTTT.